Below, 4 T cell receptor beta chains from the same sample are listed, as sequenced in a study of blood T cell repertoires in COVID-19. Produced via immunoSEQ multiplex PCR; TCRdb's table is partial and in-frame only. The sample has roughly 48,000 clones; 89% are singletons. The sample taken for sequencing was peripheral blood. Receptor source: a woman of 80 years or more with acute or convalescent COVID-19.

The chain recombines TRBV7-9 with TRBJ1-2, with 9 positions matching TRBD1. The germline gives CDR1 SEHNR, CDR2 FQNEAQ (reference sequence). J gave up 2 bases and V 7 bases, and 11 bases lay outside the gene matches. CDR3 length: 16 residues. The CDR3 spells CASTENRGQINYGYTF. Written as DNA, the CDR3 is TGTGCCAGCACCGAAAACAGGGGGCAGATAAACTATGGCTACACCTTC.

In this sample, this clone turned up once. The gene calls are TRBV28 and TRBJ1-4; D gene uncertain. Trimming left V 7 bases short and J 12 bases short, with 12 bases between. The germline V gene encodes CDR1 MDHEN and CDR2 SYDVKM. The CDR3 runs 11 residues. The CDR3 loop is CASTNRRELFF. CDR3 nucleotides: TGTGCCAGCACAAATCGTCGGGAACTGTTTTTT.

This chain connects TRBV14 to TRBJ1-3; D gene unclear. Germline V gene sequence: CDR1 SGHDN, CDR2 FVKESK. This CDR3 spans 12 amino acids. The V end was cut by 6 bases, the J end by 2 bases, with 5 bases between. The DNA of the CDR3 is TGTGCCAGCAGTACTCCTGGAAACACCATATATTTT. The encoded protein is CASSTPGNTIYF.

The chain is built from TRBV28 and TRBJ1-2; 8 bases agree with TRBD1. Trimming cost V 1 base and J 12 bases; bases outside gene matches: 16. Germline-derived CDR1 and CDR2 are MDHEN and SYDVKM. This CDR3 region has 16 residues. The CDR3 reads CASSLSVGGTGNRHTF. The CDR3 region has the DNA TGTGCCAGCAGTTTATCAGTGGGGGGGACAGGTAATCGCCACACCTTC.